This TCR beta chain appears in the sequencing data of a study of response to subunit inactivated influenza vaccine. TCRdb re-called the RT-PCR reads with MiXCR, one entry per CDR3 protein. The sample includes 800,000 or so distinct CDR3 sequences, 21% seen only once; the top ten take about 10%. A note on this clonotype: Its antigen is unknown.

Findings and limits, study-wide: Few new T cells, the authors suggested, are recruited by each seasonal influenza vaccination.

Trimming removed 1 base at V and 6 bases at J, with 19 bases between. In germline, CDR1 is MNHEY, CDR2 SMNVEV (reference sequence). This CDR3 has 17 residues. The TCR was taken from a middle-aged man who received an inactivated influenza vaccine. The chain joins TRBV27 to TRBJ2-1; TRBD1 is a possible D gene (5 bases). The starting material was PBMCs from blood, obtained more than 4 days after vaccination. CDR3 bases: TGTGCCAGCAGTTTATTAGTGGGTCAGGGTCTCCGCAATGAGCAGTTCTTC. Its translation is CASSLLVGQGLRNEQFF.